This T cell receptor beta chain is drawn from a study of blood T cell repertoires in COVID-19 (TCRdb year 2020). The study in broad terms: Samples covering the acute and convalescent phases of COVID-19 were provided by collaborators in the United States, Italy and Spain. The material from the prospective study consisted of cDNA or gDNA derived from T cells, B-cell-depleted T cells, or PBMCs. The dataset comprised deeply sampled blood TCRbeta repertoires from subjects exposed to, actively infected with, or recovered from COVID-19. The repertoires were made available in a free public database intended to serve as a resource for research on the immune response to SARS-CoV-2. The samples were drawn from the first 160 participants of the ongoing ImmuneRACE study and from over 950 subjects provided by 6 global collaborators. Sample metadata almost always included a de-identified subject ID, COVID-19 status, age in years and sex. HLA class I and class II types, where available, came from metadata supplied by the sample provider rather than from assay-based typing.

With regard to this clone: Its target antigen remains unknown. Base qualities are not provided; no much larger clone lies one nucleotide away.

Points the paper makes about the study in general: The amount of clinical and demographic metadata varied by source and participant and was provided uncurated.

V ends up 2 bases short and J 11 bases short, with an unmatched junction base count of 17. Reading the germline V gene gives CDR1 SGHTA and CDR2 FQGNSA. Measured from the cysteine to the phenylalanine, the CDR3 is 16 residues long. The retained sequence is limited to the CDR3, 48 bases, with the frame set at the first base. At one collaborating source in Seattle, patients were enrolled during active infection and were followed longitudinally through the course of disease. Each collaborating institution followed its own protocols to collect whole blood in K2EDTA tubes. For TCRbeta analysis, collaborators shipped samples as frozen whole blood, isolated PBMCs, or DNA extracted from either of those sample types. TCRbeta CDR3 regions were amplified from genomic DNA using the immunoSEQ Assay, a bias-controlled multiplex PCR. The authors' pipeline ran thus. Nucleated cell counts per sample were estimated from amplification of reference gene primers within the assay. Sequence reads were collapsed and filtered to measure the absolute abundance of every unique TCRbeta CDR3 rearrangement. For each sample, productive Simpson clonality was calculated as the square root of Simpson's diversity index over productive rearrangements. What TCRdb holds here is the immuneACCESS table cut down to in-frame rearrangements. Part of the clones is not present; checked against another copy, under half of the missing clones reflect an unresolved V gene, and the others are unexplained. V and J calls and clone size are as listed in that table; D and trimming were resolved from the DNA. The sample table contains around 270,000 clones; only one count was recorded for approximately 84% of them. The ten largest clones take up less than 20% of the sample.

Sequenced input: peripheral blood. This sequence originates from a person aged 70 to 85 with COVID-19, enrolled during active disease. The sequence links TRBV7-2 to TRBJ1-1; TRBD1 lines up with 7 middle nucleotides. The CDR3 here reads CASSLTFDRAGFQAFF. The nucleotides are TGTGCCAGCAGCTTAACTTTTGACAGGGCAGGGTTTCAGGCTTTCTTT.